This T cell receptor (beta chain) was identified in a study of cytomegalovirus exposure and HLA in healthy donors. With 3 bases clipped from V and 4 bases from J, the junction kept 11 bases outside the gene matches. CDR1 and CDR2 (germline): SGHAT, FQNNGV. The CDR3 spans 16 residues. PCR employed 60 Vbeta and 13 Jbeta primers. This table comes from immunoSEQ multiplex PCR, and its TCRdb copy is limited to in-frame clones, with some not included. The table shows 100,000 to 150,000 clones, with 65% to 90% occurring only once. This receptor was identified in a girl aged 2 to 10 in good health and CMV-seronegative. The sample consisted of PBMCs. The J gene is TRBJ1-2, the V gene TRBV11-2; 7 bases align to TRBD1. The CDR3 spells CASSFEGAELGYGYTF. The CDR3 coding sequence is TGTGCCAGCAGCTTTGAGGGGGCGGAACTGGGCTATGGCTACACCTTC.